This TCR beta chain was found in a study of breast tumors, draining lymph nodes, adjacent tissues. This clonotype appeared many times. Its antigen is unknown. The lymph nodes were axillary draining lymph nodes from breast cancer patients. TCRdb itself ran the multiplex PCR reads through MiXCR, one entry per CDR3 protein. The sample lists about 180,000 distinct CDR3 sequences, about 30% occurring once. Study-wide points: Luminal-like breast cancer showed significantly greater tumor-nontumor repertoire similarity than basal-like breast cancer did. Data only fit, rather than demonstrated, lymph node origin of most tumor T cells. Data fit most tumor T cells coming from lymph node, expanding in tumor.

V dropped 5 bases and J dropped 8 bases, with 16 bases sitting between them. This CDR3 is built from 14 residues. The chain carries TRBV12-3 or TRBV12-4 and TRBJ2-1, with TRBD2 as a possible D gene (5 bases). Sequenced input: axillary lymph node tissue. The sequence came from a female donor with breast cancer. Some clones in this sample may be carry-over from other donors' samples. The CDR3 sequence is CASSPRTRVHEQFF. CDR3 bases: TGTGCCAGCAGTCCAAGGACTCGCGTCCATGAGCAGTTCTTC.